A selection of T cell receptor beta chains follows, all from one sample in a study of blood T cell repertoires in COVID-19. Measured with immunoSEQ multiplex PCR; TCRdb has only the in-frame clones, and not every one. The profile shows 350,000 to 400,000 clones, more than 75% of them singletons. Material for sequencing was PBMCs or T cells enriched from blood (not recorded which). The source is a woman in her 30s with acute COVID-19. Both conserved end residues are part of each CDR3. The order of the fields is V gene, J gene, CDR3 length, CDR3 protein.

v_gene: TRBV15
j_gene: TRBJ1-2
len: 16
CDR3aa: CATSRGDRGDDYGYTF

v_gene: TRBV10-3
j_gene: TRBJ2-3
len: 13
CDR3aa: CAISDLATDTQYF

v_gene: TRBV6-2/TRBV6-3
j_gene: TRBJ1-6
len: 19
CDR3aa: CASSYSGPQGAFYNSPLHF

v_gene: TRBV27
j_gene: TRBJ2-7
len: 14
CDR3aa: CASSTGTAGREQYF

v_gene: TRBV7-3
j_gene: TRBJ2-5
len: 16
CDR3aa: CASSLTGQGSQETQYF

v_gene: TRBV9
j_gene: TRBJ1-1
len: 14
CDR3aa: CASSVGPGSAEAFF

v_gene: TRBV18
j_gene: TRBJ1-2
len: 13
CDR3aa: CASSPGRIYGYTF

v_gene: TRBV3-1/TRBV3-2
j_gene: TRBJ1-5
len: 15
CDR3aa: CASSQDFTVRQPQHF

v_gene: TRBV5-1
j_gene: TRBJ2-7
len: 13
CDR3aa: CASSMTSPYEQYF

v_gene: TRBV4-1
j_gene: TRBJ1-1
len: 14
CDR3aa: CASSQDPGGFEAFF

v_gene: TRBV12-5
j_gene: TRBJ2-1
len: 19
CDR3aa: CASKGLRLAGETDYNEQFF

v_gene: TRBV7-8
j_gene: TRBJ2-1
len: 17
CDR3aa: CASGKGQPRFSYNEQFF

v_gene: TRBV24-1
j_gene: TRBJ2-1
len: 16
CDR3aa: CATSDLRDSSYNEQFF

v_gene: TRBV5-1
j_gene: TRBJ2-1
len: 15
CDR3aa: CASSSSGGPNNEQFF

v_gene: TRBV3-1/TRBV3-2
j_gene: TRBJ1-2
len: 13
CDR3aa: CASSLFPRYGYTF

v_gene: TRBV7-2
j_gene: TRBJ1-1
len: 14
CDR3aa: CASSLATENTEAFF

v_gene: TRBV19
j_gene: TRBJ1-6
len: 17
CDR3aa: CASSIVGPRGGNSPLHF

v_gene: TRBV10-2
j_gene: TRBJ2-7
len: 13
CDR3aa: CASSERGIYEQYF

v_gene: TRBV27
j_gene: TRBJ1-4
len: 15
CDR3aa: CASSLVAGMGEKLFF

v_gene: TRBV7-8
j_gene: TRBJ1-5
len: 20
CDR3aa: CASSLIGGPGQGMSNQPQHF

v_gene: TRBV6-5
j_gene: TRBJ1-5
len: 15
CDR3aa: CASSLKQAVNQPQHF

v_gene: TRBV12-3/TRBV12-4
j_gene: TRBJ1-5
len: 13
CDR3aa: CASSRGGVQPQHF

v_gene: TRBV12-3/TRBV12-4
j_gene: TRBJ1-6
len: 12
CDR3aa: CASSNRIPPLHF

v_gene: TRBV5-1
j_gene: TRBJ2-7
len: 16
CDR3aa: CASSFGREGGSYEQYF

v_gene: TRBV24-1
j_gene: TRBJ2-7
len: 12
CDR3aa: CATSEGTGTQNF

v_gene: TRBV24-1
j_gene: TRBJ2-2
len: 13
CDR3aa: CATSDPNTGELFF

v_gene: TRBV19
j_gene: TRBJ1-2
len: 12
CDR3aa: CARTGGGYGYTF

v_gene: TRBV18
j_gene: TRBJ1-5
len: 13
CDR3aa: CASSPGGDQPQHF

v_gene: TRBV3-1/TRBV3-2
j_gene: TRBJ2-7
len: 14
CDR3aa: CASSQRGTSYEQYF

v_gene: TRBV11-1
j_gene: TRBJ2-2
len: 15
CDR3aa: CASSPRQGYTGELFF

v_gene: TRBV4-3
j_gene: TRBJ1-4
len: 15
CDR3aa: CASSLGAGPLEKLFF

v_gene: TRBV5-4
j_gene: TRBJ1-3
len: 14
CDR3aa: CASSVQGFGNTIYF

v_gene: TRBV5-4
j_gene: TRBJ1-1
len: 15
CDR3aa: CASSPAPGRYTEAFF

v_gene: TRBV19
j_gene: TRBJ1-5
len: 14
CDR3aa: CASSYPGFGQPQHF

v_gene: TRBV7-3
j_gene: TRBJ1-1
len: 13
CDR3aa: CASSLLAGTEAFF

v_gene: TRBV6-4
j_gene: TRBJ1-2
len: 17
CDR3aa: CASSVERTGGPNYGYTF

v_gene: TRBV5-4
j_gene: TRBJ2-7
len: 15
CDR3aa: CASSLALTGAYEQYF

v_gene: TRBV19
j_gene: TRBJ2-1
len: 13
CDR3aa: CASRTGPYNEQFF

v_gene: TRBV6-4
j_gene: TRBJ2-1
len: 15
CDR3aa: CASSASGGDYNEQFF

v_gene: TRBV15
j_gene: TRBJ2-1
len: 13
CDR3aa: CATAGRGGDEQFF

v_gene: TRBV9
j_gene: TRBJ2-2
len: 15
CDR3aa: CASSVSGANTGELFF

v_gene: TRBV19
j_gene: TRBJ2-7
len: 16
CDR3aa: CASSIAGHSALYEQYF

v_gene: TRBV10-3
j_gene: TRBJ1-2
len: 15
CDR3aa: CAISVSSVRGQSYTF

v_gene: TRBV24-1
j_gene: TRBJ1-1
len: 15
CDR3aa: CATRGTGDSNTEAFF

v_gene: TRBV12-3/TRBV12-4
j_gene: TRBJ2-7
len: 12
CDR3aa: CASSLVLGEQYF

v_gene: TRBV7-8
j_gene: TRBJ1-1
len: 14
CDR3aa: CASTQTELNTEAFF

v_gene: TRBV9
j_gene: TRBJ2-1
len: 15
CDR3aa: CASSVAGGSYNEQFF

v_gene: TRBV11-2
j_gene: TRBJ1-2
len: 17
CDR3aa: CASSLLPGLTHNYGYTF

v_gene: TRBV2
j_gene: TRBJ1-1
len: 13
CDR3aa: CASRGQGLTEAFF

v_gene: TRBV30
j_gene: TRBJ2-3
len: 15
CDR3aa: CAWSALAGVTDTQYF